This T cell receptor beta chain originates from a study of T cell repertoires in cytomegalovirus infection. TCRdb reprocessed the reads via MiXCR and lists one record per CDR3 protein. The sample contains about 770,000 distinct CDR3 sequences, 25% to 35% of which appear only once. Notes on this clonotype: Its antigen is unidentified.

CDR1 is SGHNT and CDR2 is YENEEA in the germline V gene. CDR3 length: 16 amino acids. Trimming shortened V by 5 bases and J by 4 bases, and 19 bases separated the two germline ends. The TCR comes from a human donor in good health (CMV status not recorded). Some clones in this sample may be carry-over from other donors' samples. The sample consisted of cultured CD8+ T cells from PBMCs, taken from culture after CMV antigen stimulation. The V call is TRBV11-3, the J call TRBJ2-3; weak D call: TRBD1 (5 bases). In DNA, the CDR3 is TGTGCCAGCAGCCTGCTCCCTGGGGCCGCCGCAGATACGCAGTATTTT. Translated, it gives CASSLLPGAAADTQYF.